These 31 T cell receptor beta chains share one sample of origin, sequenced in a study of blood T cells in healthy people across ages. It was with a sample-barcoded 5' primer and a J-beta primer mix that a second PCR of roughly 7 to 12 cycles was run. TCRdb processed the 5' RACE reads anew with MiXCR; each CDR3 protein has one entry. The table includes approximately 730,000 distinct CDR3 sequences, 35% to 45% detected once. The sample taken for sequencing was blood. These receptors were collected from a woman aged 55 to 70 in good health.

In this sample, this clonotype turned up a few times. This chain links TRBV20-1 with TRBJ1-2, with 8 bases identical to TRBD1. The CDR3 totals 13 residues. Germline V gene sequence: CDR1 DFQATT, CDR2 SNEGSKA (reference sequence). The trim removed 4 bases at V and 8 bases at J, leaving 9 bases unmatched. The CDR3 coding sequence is TGCAGTGCTACCCTGACAGGGGTAAAAGGCTACACCTTC. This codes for CSATLTGVKGYTF.

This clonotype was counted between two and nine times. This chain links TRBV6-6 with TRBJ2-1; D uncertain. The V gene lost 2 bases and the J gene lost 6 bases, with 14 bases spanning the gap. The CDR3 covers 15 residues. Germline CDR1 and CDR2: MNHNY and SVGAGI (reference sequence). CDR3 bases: TGTGCCAGCAGTTACGACGGGCCCAGCGCCAATGAGCAGTTCTTC. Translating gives CASSYDGPSANEQFF.

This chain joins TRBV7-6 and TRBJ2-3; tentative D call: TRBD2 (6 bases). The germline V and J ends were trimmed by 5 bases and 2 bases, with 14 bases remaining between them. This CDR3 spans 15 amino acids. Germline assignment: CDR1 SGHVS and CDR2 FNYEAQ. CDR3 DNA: TGTGCCAGCAGCCCCGGGACTCAAAACACAGATACGCAGTATTTT. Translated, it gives CASSPGTQNTDTQYF.

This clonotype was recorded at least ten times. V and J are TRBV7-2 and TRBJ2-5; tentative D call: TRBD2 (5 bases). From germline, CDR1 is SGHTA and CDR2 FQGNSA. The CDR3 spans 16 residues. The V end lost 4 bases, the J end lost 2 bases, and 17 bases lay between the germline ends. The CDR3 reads CASSYHRSSGQETQYF. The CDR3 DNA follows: TGTGCCAGCAGCTACCACCGCAGCTCGGGACAAGAGACCCAGTACTTC.

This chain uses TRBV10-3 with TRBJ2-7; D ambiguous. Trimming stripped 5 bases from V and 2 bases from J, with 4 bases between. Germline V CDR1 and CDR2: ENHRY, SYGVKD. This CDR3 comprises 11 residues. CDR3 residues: CAISTTYEQYF. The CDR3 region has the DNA TGTGCCATCAGTACCACCTACGAGCAGTACTTC.

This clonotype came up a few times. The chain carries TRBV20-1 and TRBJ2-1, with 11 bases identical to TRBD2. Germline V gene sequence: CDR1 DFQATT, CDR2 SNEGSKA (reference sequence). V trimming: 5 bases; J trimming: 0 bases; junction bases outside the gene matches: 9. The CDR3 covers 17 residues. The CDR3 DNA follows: TGCAGTGCTTTACGACTAGCGGGACAAGCCTCCTACAATGAGCAGTTCTTC. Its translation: CSALRLAGQASYNEQFF.

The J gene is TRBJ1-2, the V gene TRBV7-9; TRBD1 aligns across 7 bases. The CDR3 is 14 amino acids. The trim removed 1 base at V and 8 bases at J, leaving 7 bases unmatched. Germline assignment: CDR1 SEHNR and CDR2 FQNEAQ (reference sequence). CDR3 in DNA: TGTGCCAGCAGCTTAGTACAGGACAGGAACGGCTACACCTTC. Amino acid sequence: CASSLVQDRNGYTF. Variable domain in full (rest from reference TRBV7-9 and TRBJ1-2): DTGVSQNPRHKITKRGQNVTFRCDPISEHNRLYWYRQTLGQGPEFLTYFQNEAQLEKSRLLSDRFSAERPKGSFSTLEIQRTEQGDSAMYLCASSLVQDRNGYTFGSGTRLTVV.

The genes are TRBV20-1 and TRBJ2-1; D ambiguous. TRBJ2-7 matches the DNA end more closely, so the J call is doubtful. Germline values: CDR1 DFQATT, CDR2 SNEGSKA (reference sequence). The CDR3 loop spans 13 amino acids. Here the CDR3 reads CSVNLLKDNEQYF. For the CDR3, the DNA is TGCAGTGTAAATTTGCTAAAAGACAATGAGCAGTACTTC.

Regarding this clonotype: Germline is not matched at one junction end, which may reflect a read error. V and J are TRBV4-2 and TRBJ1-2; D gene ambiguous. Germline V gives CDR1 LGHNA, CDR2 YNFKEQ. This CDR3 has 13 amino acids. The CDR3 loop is CTSSQDPTYGYTF. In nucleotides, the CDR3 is TGTACCAGCAGCCAAGATCCAACCTATGGCTACACCTTC.

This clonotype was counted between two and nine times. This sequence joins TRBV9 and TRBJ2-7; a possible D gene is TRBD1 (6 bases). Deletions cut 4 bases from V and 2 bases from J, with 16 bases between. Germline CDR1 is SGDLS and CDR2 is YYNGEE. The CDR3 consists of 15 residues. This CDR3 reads CASSSGPTGTYEQYF. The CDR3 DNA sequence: TGTGCCAGCAGCTCTGGGCCTACAGGGACCTACGAGCAGTACTTC. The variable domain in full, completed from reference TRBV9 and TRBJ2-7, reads DSGVTQTPKHLITATGQRVTLRCSPRSGDLSVYWYQQSLDQGLQFLIQYYNGEERAKGNILERFSAQQFPDLHSELNLSSLELGDSALYFCASSSGPTGTYEQYFGPGTRLTVT.

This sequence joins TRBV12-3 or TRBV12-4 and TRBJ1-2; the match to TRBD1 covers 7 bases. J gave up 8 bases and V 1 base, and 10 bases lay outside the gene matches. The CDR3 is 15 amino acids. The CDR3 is CASSLGYTGDRGYTF. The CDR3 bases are TGTGCCAGCAGTTTAGGGTATACAGGGGACCGAGGCTACACCTTC.

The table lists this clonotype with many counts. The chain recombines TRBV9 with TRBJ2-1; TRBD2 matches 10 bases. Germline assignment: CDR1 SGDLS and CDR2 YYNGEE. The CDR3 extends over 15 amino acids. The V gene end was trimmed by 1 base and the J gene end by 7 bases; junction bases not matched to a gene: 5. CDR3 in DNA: TGTGCCAGCAGCGTAACTAGCGGGATTATTAATGAGCAGTTCTTC. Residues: CASSVTSGIINEQFF.

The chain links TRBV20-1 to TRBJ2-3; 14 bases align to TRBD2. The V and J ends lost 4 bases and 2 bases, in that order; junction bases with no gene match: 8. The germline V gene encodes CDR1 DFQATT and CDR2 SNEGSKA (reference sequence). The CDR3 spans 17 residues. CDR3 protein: CSAKSGTSGGFTDTQYF. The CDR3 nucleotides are TGCAGTGCTAAATCCGGGACTAGCGGGGGATTCACAGATACGCAGTATTTT.

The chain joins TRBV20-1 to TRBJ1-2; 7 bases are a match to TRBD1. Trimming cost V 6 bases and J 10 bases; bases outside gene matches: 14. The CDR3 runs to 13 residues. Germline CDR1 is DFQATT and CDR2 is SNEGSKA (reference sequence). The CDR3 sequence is CSAIDRARGYYTF. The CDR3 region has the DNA TGCAGTGCCATCGACAGGGCGAGGGGGTACTACACCTTC.

The CDR3, as DNA: TGTGCCAGCATCCCCCTCCTGGCTAGCGGGGGGGTGGCCAAAAACATTCAGTACTTC. This translates into CASIPLLASGGVAKNIQYF. The chain recombines TRBV25-1 with TRBJ2-4, with 12 nucleotides matching TRBD2. With V trimmed by 7 bases and J by 1 base, 14 bases remained unmatched. The germline V gene has CDR1 MGHDK and CDR2 SYGVNS. This CDR3 comprises 19 residues.

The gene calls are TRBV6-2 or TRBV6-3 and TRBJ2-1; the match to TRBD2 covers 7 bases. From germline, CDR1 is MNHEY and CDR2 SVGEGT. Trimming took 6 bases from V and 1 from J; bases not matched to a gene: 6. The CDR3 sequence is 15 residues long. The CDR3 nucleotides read TGTGCCAGCAGGACCAGCGGGGCTTCCTACAATGAGCAGTTCTTC. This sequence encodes CASRTSGASYNEQFF.

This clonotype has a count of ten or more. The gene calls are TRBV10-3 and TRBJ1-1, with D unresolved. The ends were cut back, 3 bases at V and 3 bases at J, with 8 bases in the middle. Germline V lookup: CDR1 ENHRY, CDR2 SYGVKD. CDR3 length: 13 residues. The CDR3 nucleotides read TGTGCCATCAGTGAATCCGGGGACACTGAAGCTTTCTTT. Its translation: CAISESGDTEAFF.

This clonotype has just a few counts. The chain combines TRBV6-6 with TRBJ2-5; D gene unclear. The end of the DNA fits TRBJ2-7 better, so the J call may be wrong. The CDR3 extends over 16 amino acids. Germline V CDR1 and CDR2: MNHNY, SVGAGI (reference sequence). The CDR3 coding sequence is TGTGCCAGCAGTTACTCGATCCAGCCGTATTCCTACGAGCAGTACTTC. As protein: CASSYSIQPYSYEQYF.

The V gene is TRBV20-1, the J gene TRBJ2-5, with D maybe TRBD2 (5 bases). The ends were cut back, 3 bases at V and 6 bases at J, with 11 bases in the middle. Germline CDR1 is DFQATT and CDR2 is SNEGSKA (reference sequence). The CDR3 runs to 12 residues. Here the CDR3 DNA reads TGCAGTGCTAGCGGTAGCGTGAAGACCCAGTACTTC. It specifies CSASGSVKTQYF.

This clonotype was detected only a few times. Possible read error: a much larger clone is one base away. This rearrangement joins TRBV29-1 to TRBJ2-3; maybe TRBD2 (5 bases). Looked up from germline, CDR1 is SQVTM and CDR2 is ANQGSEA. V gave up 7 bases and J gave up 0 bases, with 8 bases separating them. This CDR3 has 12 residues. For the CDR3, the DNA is TGCAGCGAGTGGACTAGCACAGATACGCAGTATTTT. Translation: CSEWTSTDTQYF.

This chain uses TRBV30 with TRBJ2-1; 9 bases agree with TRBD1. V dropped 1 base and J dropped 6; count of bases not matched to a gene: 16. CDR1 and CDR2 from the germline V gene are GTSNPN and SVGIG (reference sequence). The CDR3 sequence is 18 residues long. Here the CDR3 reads CAWSGQLISGTGRNEQFF. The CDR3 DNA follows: TGTGCCTGGAGTGGCCAATTAATCTCCGGGACAGGGCGCAATGAGCAGTTCTTC.

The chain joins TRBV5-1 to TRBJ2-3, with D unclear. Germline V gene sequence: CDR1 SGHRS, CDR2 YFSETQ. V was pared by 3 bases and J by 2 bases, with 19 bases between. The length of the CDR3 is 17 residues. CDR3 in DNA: TGCGCCAGCAGCTATGAACGGGCCCGACCTTCCACAGATACGCAGTATTTT. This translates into CASSYERARPSTDTQYF.

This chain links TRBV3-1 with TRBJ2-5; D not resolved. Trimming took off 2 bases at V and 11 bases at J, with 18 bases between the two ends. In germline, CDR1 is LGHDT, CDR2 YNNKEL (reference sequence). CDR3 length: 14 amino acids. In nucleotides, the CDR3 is TGTGCCAGCAGCCAATTAGGCCTCCTAGAAGAGCAGTACTTC. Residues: CASSQLGLLEEQYF.

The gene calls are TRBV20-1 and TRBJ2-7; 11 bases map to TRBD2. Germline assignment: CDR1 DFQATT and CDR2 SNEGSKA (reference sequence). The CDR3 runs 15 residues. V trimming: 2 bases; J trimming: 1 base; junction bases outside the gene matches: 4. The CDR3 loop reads CSARRLAGGSYEQYF. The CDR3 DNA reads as TGCAGTGCTAGACGGCTAGCGGGAGGATCCTACGAGCAGTACTTC.

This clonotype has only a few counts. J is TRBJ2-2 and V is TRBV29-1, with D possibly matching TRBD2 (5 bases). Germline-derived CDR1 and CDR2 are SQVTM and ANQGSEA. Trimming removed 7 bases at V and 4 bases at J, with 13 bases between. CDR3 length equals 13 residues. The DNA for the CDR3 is TGCAGCGCGATGAAGCGGAGCACCGGGGAGCTGTTTTTT. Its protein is CSAMKRSTGELFF.

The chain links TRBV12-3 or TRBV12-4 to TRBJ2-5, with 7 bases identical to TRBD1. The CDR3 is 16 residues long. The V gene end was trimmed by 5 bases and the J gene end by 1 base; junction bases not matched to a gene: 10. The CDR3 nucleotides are TGTGCCAGCAGTCCCGGGACAGACCTCTTCCAAGAGACCCAGTACTTC. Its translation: CASSPGTDLFQETQYF.

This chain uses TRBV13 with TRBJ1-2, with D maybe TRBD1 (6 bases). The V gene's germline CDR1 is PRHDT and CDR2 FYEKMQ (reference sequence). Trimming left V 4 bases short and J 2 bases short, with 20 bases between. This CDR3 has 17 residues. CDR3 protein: CASSSSPQGRVNYGYTF. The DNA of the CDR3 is TGTGCCAGCAGCTCCTCCCCCCAGGGGAGGGTAAACTATGGCTACACCTTC.

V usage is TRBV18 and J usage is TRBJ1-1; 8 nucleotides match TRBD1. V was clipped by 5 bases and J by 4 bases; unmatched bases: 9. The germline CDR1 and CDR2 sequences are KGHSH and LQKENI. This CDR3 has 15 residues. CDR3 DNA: TGTGCCAGCTCAAGGACAGGGAGCTTTACCACTGAAGCTTTCTTT. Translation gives CASSRTGSFTTEAFF.

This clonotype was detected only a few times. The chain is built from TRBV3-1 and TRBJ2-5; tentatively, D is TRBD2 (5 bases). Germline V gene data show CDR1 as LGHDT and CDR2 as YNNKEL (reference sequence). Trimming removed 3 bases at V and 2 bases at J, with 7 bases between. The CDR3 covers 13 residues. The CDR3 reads CASSHSGQETQYF. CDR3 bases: TGTGCCAGCAGCCACAGCGGACAAGAGACCCAGTACTTC.

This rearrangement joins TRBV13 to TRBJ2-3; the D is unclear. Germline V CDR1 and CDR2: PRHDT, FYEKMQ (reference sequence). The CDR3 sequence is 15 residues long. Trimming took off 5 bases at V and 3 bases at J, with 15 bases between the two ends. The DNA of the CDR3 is TGTGCCAGCAGCGACCGGACCGACCTTACAGATACGCAGTATTTT. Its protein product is CASSDRTDLTDTQYF.

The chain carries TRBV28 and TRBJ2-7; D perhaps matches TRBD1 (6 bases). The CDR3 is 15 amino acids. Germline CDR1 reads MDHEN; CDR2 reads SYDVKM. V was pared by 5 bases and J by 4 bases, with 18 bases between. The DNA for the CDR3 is TGTGCCAGCAGTAACCTACGGCCAGGGGTGTACGAGCAGTACTTC. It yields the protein CASSNLRPGVYEQYF.